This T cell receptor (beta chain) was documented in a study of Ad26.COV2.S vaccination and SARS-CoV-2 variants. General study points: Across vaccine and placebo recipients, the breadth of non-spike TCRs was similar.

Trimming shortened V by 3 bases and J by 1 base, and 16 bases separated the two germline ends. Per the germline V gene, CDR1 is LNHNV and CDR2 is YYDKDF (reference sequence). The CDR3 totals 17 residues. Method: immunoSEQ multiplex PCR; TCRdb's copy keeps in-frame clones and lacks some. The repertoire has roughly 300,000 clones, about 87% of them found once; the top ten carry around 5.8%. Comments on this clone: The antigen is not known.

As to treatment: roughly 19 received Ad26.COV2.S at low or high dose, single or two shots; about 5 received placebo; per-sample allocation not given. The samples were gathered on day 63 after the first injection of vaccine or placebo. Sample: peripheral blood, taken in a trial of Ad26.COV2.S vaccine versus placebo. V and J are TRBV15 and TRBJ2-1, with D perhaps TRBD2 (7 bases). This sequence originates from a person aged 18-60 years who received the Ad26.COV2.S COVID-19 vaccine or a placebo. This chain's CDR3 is CATSSGGGSASYNEQFF. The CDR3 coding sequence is TGTGCCACCAGCAGTGGGGGCGGGAGTGCTTCCTACAATGAGCAGTTCTTC.